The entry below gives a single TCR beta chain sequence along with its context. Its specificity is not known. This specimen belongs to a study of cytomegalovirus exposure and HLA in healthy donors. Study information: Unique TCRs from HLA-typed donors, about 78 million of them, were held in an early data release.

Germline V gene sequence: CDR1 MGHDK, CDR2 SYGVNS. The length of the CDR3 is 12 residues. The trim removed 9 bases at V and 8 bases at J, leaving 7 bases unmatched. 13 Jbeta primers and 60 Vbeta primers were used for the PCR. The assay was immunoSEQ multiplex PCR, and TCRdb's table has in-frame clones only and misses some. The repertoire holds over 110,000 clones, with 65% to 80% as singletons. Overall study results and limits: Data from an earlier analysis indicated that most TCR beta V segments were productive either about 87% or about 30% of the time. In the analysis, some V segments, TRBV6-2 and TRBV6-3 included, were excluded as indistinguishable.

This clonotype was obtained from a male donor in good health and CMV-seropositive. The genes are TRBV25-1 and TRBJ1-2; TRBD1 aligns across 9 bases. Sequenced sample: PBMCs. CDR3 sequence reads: CASFGQGRGYTF. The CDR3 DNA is TGTGCCAGTTTCGGACAGGGGCGGGGCTACACCTTC.